This passage covers 19 T cell receptor beta chains from one sample sequenced in a study of blood T cell repertoires in COVID-19. Data came from immunoSEQ multiplex PCR; TCRdb stores just in-frame clones and leaves some out. The sample has around 37,000 clones; roughly nine tenths are singletons. The sequenced sample was peripheral blood. The source of these receptors is a man aged 55 to 70 with acute or convalescent COVID-19.

The V call is TRBV4-3, the J call TRBJ2-1, with 10 positions matching TRBD1. The CDR3 contains 17 residues. V shed 1 base and J 5 bases; nucleotides not matched to a gene: 8. CDR1 is LGHNA and CDR2 is YSLEER in the germline V gene. The DNA for the CDR3 is TGCGCCAGCAGCCAAGCGCGGGGACAGGGGCGACACAATGAGCAGTTCTTC. Encoded protein: CASSQARGQGRHNEQFF.

This rearrangement joins TRBV28 to TRBJ1-1; unclear D gene. CDR3 length: 11 amino acids. Trimming took 6 bases from V and 8 from J, leaving 10 bases between them. From germline, CDR1 is MDHEN and CDR2 SYDVKM. CDR3 sequence reads: CASRLSGEAFF. The CDR3 bases are TGTGCCAGCAGACTATCCGGGGAAGCTTTCTTT.

The chain couples TRBV7-8 to TRBJ1-5, with 7 bases matching TRBD1. The trim removed 8 bases at V and 1 base at J, leaving 5 bases unmatched. This CDR3 region has 14 residues. Germline values: CDR1 SGHVS, CDR2 FQNEAQ. The chain's CDR3 is CASRAGGSNQPQHF. For the CDR3, the DNA is TGTGCCAGCCGCGCAGGGGGAAGCAATCAGCCCCAGCATTTT.

The chain uses TRBV5-1 and TRBJ1-1, with 9 bases that match TRBD1. V dropped 4 bases and J dropped 5; count of bases not matched to a gene: 6. CDR3 length: 14 amino acids. Germline V lookup: CDR1 SGHRS, CDR2 YFSETQ. CDR3 amino acids: CASSRGQGWTEAFF. In DNA, the CDR3 is TGCGCCAGCAGCAGAGGACAGGGGTGGACTGAAGCTTTCTTT.

V is TRBV5-1 and J is TRBJ1-2, with D unresolved. Germline V gene sequence: CDR1 SGHRS, CDR2 YFSETQ. V dropped 7 bases and J dropped 4 bases, with 14 bases sitting between them. CDR3 length: 13 residues. CDR3 protein: CASRETNGYGYTF. In DNA, the CDR3 is TGCGCCAGCCGAGAAACGAACGGCTATGGCTACACCTTC.

This clone was recorded once. J is TRBJ2-7 and V is TRBV3-1 (or the pseudogene TRBV3-2), with D perhaps matching TRBD1 (6 bases). This CDR3 spans 15 amino acids. Germline assignment: CDR1 LGHDT and CDR2 YNNKEL (reference sequence). V shed 1 base and J shed 2 bases, with 12 bases lying between them. DNA of the CDR3: TGTGCCAGCAGCCAAGGCAGAGACAGGACCTACGAGCAGTACGTC. This encodes CASSQGRDRTYEQYV.

This clone appeared a single time. This rearrangement joins TRBV24-1 to TRBJ2-2; tentative D call: TRBD2 (5 bases). Trimming took off 1 base at V and 0 bases at J, with 14 bases between the two ends. The CDR3 has 18 residues. CDR1 is KGHDR, CDR2 SFDVKD, per germline. The CDR3 DNA follows: TGTGCCACCAGTGATTTTTCGGGGATAGGGACGAACACCGGGGAGCTGTTTTTT. Translated: CATSDFSGIGTNTGELFF.

The chain joins TRBV7-9 to TRBJ2-2; the match to TRBD1 covers 8 bases. CDR3 length equals 13 residues. V lost 8 bases, J lost 6 bases, and 5 bases stayed unmatched. Per germline, CDR1 SEHNR and CDR2 FQNEAQ (reference sequence). The CDR3 sequence is CASRTGSAGELFF. The CDR3 nucleotides are TGTGCCAGCCGGACAGGGTCTGCCGGGGAGCTGTTTTTT. Filled out from reference TRBV7-9 and TRBJ2-2, the complete variable domain reads DTGVSQNPRHKITKRGQNVTFRCDPISEHNRLYWYRQTLGQGPEFLTYFQNEAQLEKSRLLSDRFSAERPKGSFSTLEIQRTEQGDSAMYLCASRTGSAGELFFGEGSRLTVL.

This clone was recorded once. The V call is TRBV28, the J call TRBJ2-5; the match to TRBD2 covers 8 bases. V trimming: 6 bases; J trimming: 4 bases; junction bases outside the gene matches: 7. CDR1 and CDR2 (germline): MDHEN, SYDVKM. CDR3 size: 14 residues. CDR3 sequence: CASRHGLAGETQYF. The DNA for the CDR3 is TGTGCCAGCAGGCATGGACTAGCCGGAGAGACCCAGTACTTC.

This clone was observed a handful of times. V and J are TRBV7-7 and TRBJ1-3; TRBD1 agrees at 7 bases. The CDR3 covers 13 residues. Germline CDR1 SSHAT, CDR2 FNYEAQ (reference sequence). V dropped 10 bases and J dropped 4; count of bases not matched to a gene: 7. CDR3 in DNA: TGTGCCATTTGGGACAGACGAGGAAACACCATATATTTT. This encodes CAIWDRRGNTIYF.

V usage is TRBV11-2 and J usage is TRBJ2-2, with D tentatively TRBD1 (5 bases). Trimming took off 5 bases at V and 12 bases at J, with 10 bases between the two ends. The CDR3 consists of 11 residues. The V gene's germline CDR1 is SGHAT and CDR2 FQNNGV. In nucleotides, the CDR3 is TGTGCCAGCAGCCCTGCAGGGAAGCTGTTTTTT. It encodes CASSPAGKLFF.

V gene TRBV3-1 (or the pseudogene TRBV3-2) combines with J gene TRBJ2-3; no reliable D call. This CDR3 has 12 amino acids. Trimming left V 1 base short and J 15 bases short, with 14 bases between. Looked up from germline, CDR1 is LGHDT and CDR2 is YNNKEL (reference sequence). The CDR3 region is CASSQAREVQYF. The DNA of the CDR3 is TGTGCCAGCAGCCAAGCGCGAGAGGTCCAATATTTT.

The chain couples TRBV9 to TRBJ2-5; 9 positions agree with TRBD1. The CDR3 sequence is 15 residues long. Germline trimming cut 3 bases from V and 1 base from J; bases unmatched to any gene: 4. CDR1 SGDLS and CDR2 YYNGEE come from the germline V gene. CDR3 nucleotides: TGTGCCAGCAGCGCGGGACAGGGTTTCCAAGAGACCCAGTACTTC. It yields the protein CASSAGQGFQETQYF.

The chain has TRBV10-1 and TRBJ2-3; 7 nucleotides match TRBD2. Losses at the gene ends were 3 bases for V and 5 bases for J; bases not matched to a gene: 8. The CDR3 runs 15 residues. Germline V gene data show CDR1 as WNHNN and CDR2 as SYGVQD (reference sequence). The DNA of the CDR3 is TGCGCCAGCAGTGATCGGGCGGGAGCCGTAGATACGCAGTATTTT. As protein: CASSDRAGAVDTQYF.

This chain connects TRBV5-1 to TRBJ1-2, with 9 positions matching TRBD1. The CDR3 runs to 14 residues. After removal of 5 bases from V and 8 bases from J, the junction contained 10 bases not matched to a gene. Germline V gene lookup returns CDR1 SGHRS and CDR2 YFSETQ. The CDR3 sequence is CASSPTGTGTGYTF. The DNA for the CDR3 is TGCGCCAGCAGTCCAACCGGGACAGGGACGGGCTACACCTTC.

In its sample, this clone was seen once. The chain couples TRBV2 to TRBJ2-1, with 7 bases identical to TRBD2. The CDR3 contains 15 residues. CDR1 and CDR2 (germline): SNHLY, FYNNEI. V shed 3 bases and J 5 bases; nucleotides not matched to a gene: 7. CDR3 residues: CASSDIAGDNNEQFF. CDR3 coding DNA: TGTGCCAGCAGTGATATAGCGGGTGATAACAATGAGCAGTTCTTC.

J is TRBJ2-2 and V is TRBV5-5; TRBD1 agrees at 7 bases. The CDR3 sequence is 16 residues long. With 4 bases clipped from V and 4 bases from J, the junction kept 10 bases outside the gene matches. In germline, CDR1 is SGHKS, CDR2 YYEKEE (reference sequence). The CDR3 DNA reads as TGTGCCAGCAGCCCCTTATCGGGACAGTTCACCGGGGAGCTGTTTTTT. Translated: CASSPLSGQFTGELFF.

The CDR3 coding sequence is TGCGCCAGCAGCCAAGGAGGAGCGGGAGGAGGTACAGATACGCAGTATTTT. Its protein product is CASSQGGAGGGTDTQYF. The gene calls are TRBV4-1 and TRBJ2-3, with 9 bases aligning to TRBD2. The CDR3 is 17 residues long. The V gene's germline CDR1 is MGHRA and CDR2 YSYEKL. After removal of 1 base from V and 3 bases from J, the junction contained 8 bases not matched to a gene.

V usage is TRBV11-3 and J usage is TRBJ1-3; 10 bases are a match to TRBD1. The trim removed 5 bases at V and 3 bases at J, leaving 4 bases unmatched. CDR1 and CDR2 from the germline V gene are SGHNT and YENEEA. This CDR3 comprises 15 residues. Here the CDR3 reads CASSPRTGGGNTIYF. For the CDR3, the DNA is TGTGCCAGCAGCCCCCGGACAGGGGGTGGAAACACCATATATTTT.